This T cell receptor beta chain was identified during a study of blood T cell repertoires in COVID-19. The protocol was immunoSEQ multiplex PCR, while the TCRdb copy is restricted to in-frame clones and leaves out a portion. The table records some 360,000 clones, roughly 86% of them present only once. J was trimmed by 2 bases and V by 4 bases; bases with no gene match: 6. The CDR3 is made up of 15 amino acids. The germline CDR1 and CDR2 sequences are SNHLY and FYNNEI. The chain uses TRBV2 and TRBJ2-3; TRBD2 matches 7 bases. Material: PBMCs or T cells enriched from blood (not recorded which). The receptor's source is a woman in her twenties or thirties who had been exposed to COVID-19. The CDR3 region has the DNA TGTGCCAGCAGTGTTTACACTAGCGCCACAGATACGCAGTATTTT. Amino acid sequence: CASSVYTSATDTQYF. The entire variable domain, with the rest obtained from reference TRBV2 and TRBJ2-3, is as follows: EPEVTQTPSHQVTQMGQEVILRCVPISNHLYFYWYRQILGQKVEFLVSFYNNEISEKSEIFDDQFSVERPDGSNFTLKIRSTKLEDSAMYFCASSVYTSATDTQYFGPGTRLTVL.